This is a list of T cell receptor beta chains from one sample in a study of T cell repertoires in cytomegalovirus infection. MiXCR was run by TCRdb on the reads, yielding one entry per CDR3 protein. Among roughly 250,000 distinct CDR3 sequences listed, 22% were seen once. Material for sequencing was CD8+ T cells from PBMCs. The receptors derive from a human donor in good health (CMV status not recorded). Some clones in this sample may be carry-over from other donors' samples. The CDR3 runs from the conserved cysteine through the conserved F or W. The D gene is left open where the match is weak. A row's size may be missing; if present it is once, few, many or a size class.

clone size,D gene,J gene,V gene,CDR3 protein,CDR3 DNA
many,TRBD2,TRBJ2-1,TRBV7-6,CASSLETSGGDEQFF,TGTGCCAGCAGCTTAGAGACTAGCGGAGGAGATGAGCAGTTCTTC
few,NA,TRBJ2-7,TRBV10-2,CASSREIGYEQYF,TGCGCCAGCAGCCGGGAGATTGGGTACGAGCAGTACTTC
NA,NA,TRBJ1-1,TRBV19,CASRPQGTPNTEAFF,TGTGCCAGTAGGCCACAAGGGACACCGAACACTGAAGCTTTCTTT
NA,NA,TRBJ1-6,TRBV5-1,CARNPGSYSPLHF,TGCGCCAGGAATCCGGGGTCCTATTCACCCCTCCACTTT
many,TRBD1,TRBJ2-7,TRBV7-9,CASSRGQGESYEQYF,TGTGCCAGCAGCCGGGGACAGGGGGAGTCCTACGAGCAGTACTTC
once,TRBD1,TRBJ1-3,TRBV14,CASSQESRQGWGDTIYF,TGTGCCAGCAGCCAAGAATCGCGACAGGGATGGGGAGACACCATATATTTT
many,TRBD1,TRBJ2-7,TRBV2,CASSAGTGPYEQYF,TGTGCCAGCAGCGCCGGGACAGGCCCCTACGAGCAGTACTTC
many,NA,TRBJ1-4,TRBV4-2,CASSQEGEKLFF,TGTGCCAGCAGCCAAGAAGGCGAAAAACTGTTTTTT
NA,NA,TRBJ2-5,TRBV7-6,CASSLGVGSGAQYF,TGTGCCAGCAGCTTAGGGGTTGGGTCGGGGGCCCAGTACTTC
few,TRBD2,TRBJ2-3,TRBV9,CASSVSGGLDTQYF,TGTGCCAGCAGCGTTAGCGGGGGGCTAGATACGCAGTATTTT
NA,NA,TRBJ2-1,TRBV5-3,CARSSSGAYNEQFF,TGTGCCAGAAGCTCTTCGGGGGCTTACAATGAGCAGTTCTTC
NA,NA,TRBJ2-7,TRBV29-1,CSVEEGSSYEQYF,TGCAGCGTTGAAGAGGGGAGCTCCTACGAGCAGTACTTC
NA,TRBD1,TRBJ1-1,TRBV7-9,CASSTRDRVGTEAFF,TGTGCCAGCAGCACCCGGGACAGGGTGGGGACTGAAGCTTTCTTT
few,NA,TRBJ2-5,TRBV6-1,CASSLPDPPRTQYF,TGTGCCAGCAGTCTCCCGGACCCGCCAAGGACCCAGTACTTC
NA,NA,TRBJ2-5,TRBV7-4,CASSHSPDQETQYF,TGTGCCAGCAGCCATTCCCCGGACCAAGAGACCCAGTACTTC
few,NA,TRBJ1-2,TRBV4-2,CASSQDYEAAYGYTF,TGTGCCAGCAGCCAAGATTATGAGGCAGCCTATGGCTACACCTTC
few,NA,TRBJ2-3,TRBV27,CASRNAGLTSTDTQYF,TGTGCCAGCAGAAACGCGGGACTCACTTCCACAGATACGCAGTATTTT
few,NA,TRBJ2-2,TRBV12-3/TRBV12-4,CASSFPGVLDTGELFF,TGTGCCAGCAGTTTTCCAGGGGTTCTGGACACCGGGGAGCTGTTTTTT
few,NA,TRBJ2-5,TRBV7-9,CASSPAGLQETQYF,TGTGCCAGCAGCCCCGCGGGTCTCCAAGAGACCCAGTACTTC
many,NA,TRBJ2-5,TRBV7-8,CASSLRTDQETQYF,TGTGCCAGCAGCCTGAGGACGGATCAAGAGACCCAGTACTTC
NA,NA,TRBJ1-2,TRBV7-2,CASSLGIGTNYGYTF,TGTGCCAGCAGCTTAGGGATCGGGACGAACTATGGCTACACCTTC
NA,TRBD2,TRBJ2-1,TRBV20-1,CSVTAGLADEQFF,TGCAGTGTTACCGCAGGACTAGCTGATGAGCAGTTCTTC
few,NA,TRBJ1-1,TRBV7-9,CASSLPIPEAFF,TGTGCCAGCAGTTTACCGATTCCTGAAGCTTTCTTT
NA,TRBD1,TRBJ2-7,TRBV5-1,CASRLYGQGYEQYF,TGCGCCAGCAGGCTTTACGGACAGGGCTACGAGCAGTACTTC
NA,NA,TRBJ2-2,TRBV7-9,CASSLATGELFF,TGTGCCAGCAGCTTAGCGACCGGGGAGCTGTTTTTT
few,TRBD2,TRBJ2-7,TRBV7-2,CASSLEWLAGDYEQYF,TGTGCCAGCAGCTTAGAGTGGCTAGCGGGGGACTACGAGCAGTACTTC
NA,NA,TRBJ2-7,TRBV20-1,CSARGGGFSYEQYF,TGCAGTGCTAGAGGGGGCGGTTTCTCCTACGAGCAGTACTTC
many,NA,TRBJ2-1,TRBV28,CASSPRGLPYNEQFF,TGTGCCAGCAGCCCGAGGGGCCTACCTTACAATGAGCAGTTCTTC
many,TRBD1,TRBJ2-2,TRBV7-6,CASSLRQGDTGELFF,TGTGCCAGCAGCTTGCGACAGGGGGACACCGGGGAGCTGTTTTTT
few,NA,TRBJ1-1,TRBV5-6,CASSLEMGTEAFF,TGTGCCAGCAGCTTGGAAATGGGGACTGAAGCTTTCTTT
few,NA,TRBJ1-1,TRBV28,CASSLGLWQLNTEAFF,TGTGCCAGCAGTTTAGGTTTATGGCAGCTAAACACTGAAGCTTTCTTT
NA,NA,TRBJ2-7,TRBV19,CASSIGGQTYEQYF,TGTGCCAGTAGTATCGGGGGACAGACCTACGAGCAGTACTTC
many,NA,TRBJ1-2,TRBV7-6,CASSLAPGVSNYGYTF,TGTGCCAGCAGCTTAGCCCCGGGGGTTTCTAACTATGGCTACACCTTC
few,NA,TRBJ1-5,TRBV6-6,CASRPRQVLSNQPQHF,TGTGCCAGCAGACCACGCCAAGTCCTGAGCAATCAGCCCCAGCATTTT
NA,NA,TRBJ1-5,TRBV28,CASSPPDGSNQPQHF,TGTGCCAGCAGCCCTCCGGACGGTAGCAATCAGCCCCAGCATTTT
NA,NA,TRBJ1-2,TRBV20-1,CSARGDYGYAF,TGCAGTGCTAGAGGGGACTATGGCTACGCCTTC
few,NA,TRBJ2-7,TRBV28,CASSLSSEQYF,TGTGCCAGCAGTTTATCTTCGGAGCAGTACTTC
NA,TRBD2,TRBJ2-5,TRBV4-2,CASSLPRDGGDGETQYF,TGTGCCAGCAGCCTTCCTCGTGACGGGGGGGATGGAGAGACCCAGTACTTC
many,NA,TRBJ2-7,TRBV28,CASSGNPYEQYF,TGTGCCAGCAGCGGGAATCCCTACGAGCAGTACTTC
NA,TRBD1,TRBJ2-1,TRBV2,CASSEFRGPGNEQFF,TGTGCCAGCAGTGAGTTCAGGGGGCCAGGCAATGAGCAGTTCTTC
NA,TRBD1,TRBJ1-1,TRBV29-1,CSVETGTGVEAFF,TGCAGCGTAGAGACCGGGACAGGGGTTGAAGCTTTCTTT
NA,NA,TRBJ1-1,TRBV12-3/TRBV12-4,CASTITRGQTEAFF,TGTGCCAGCACAATAACGCGGGGTCAGACTGAAGCTTTCTTT
few,NA,TRBJ1-1,TRBV7-9,CASSLAMSGGPSEAFF,TGTGCCAGCAGCTTAGCGATGTCCGGGGGGCCCTCTGAAGCTTTCTTT
many,NA,TRBJ2-5,TRBV7-2,CASSFLDSQETQYF,TGTGCCAGCAGCTTCTTGGACAGTCAAGAGACCCAGTACTTC
many,NA,TRBJ1-2,TRBV28,CASSSYGYTF,TGTGCCAGCAGCTCGTATGGCTACACCTTC
NA,NA,TRBJ2-1,TRBV20-1,CSARVSIYNEQFF,TGCAGTGCTAGAGTCTCGATCTACAATGAGCAGTTCTTC
NA,NA,TRBJ2-1,TRBV5-5,CASIDRYSSYNEQFF,TGTGCCAGCATCGACAGGTATTCCTCCTACAATGAGCAGTTCTTC
few,NA,TRBJ1-6,TRBV28,CASRPTGAPLHF,TGTGCCAGCAGACCTACGGGAGCACCCCTCCACTTT
few,NA,TRBJ1-2,TRBV28,CASSLLMGQSHGYTF,TGTGCCAGCAGTTTACTAATGGGCCAAAGCCACGGCTACACCTTC
few,NA,TRBJ2-1,TRBV10-3,CAISESPESSYNEQFF,TGTGCCATCAGTGAGTCTCCGGAGAGCTCCTACAATGAGCAGTTCTTC
many,NA,TRBJ2-1,TRBV7-3,CASSLGGDFNEQFF,TGTGCCAGCAGCTTGGGTGGGGACTTCAATGAGCAGTTCTTC
many,NA,TRBJ1-1,TRBV7-8,CASSFRQTEAFF,TGTGCCAGCAGCTTTCGACAGACTGAAGCTTTCTTT
NA,TRBD2,TRBJ2-5,TRBV20-1,CSAWTSGGVRETQYF,TGCAGTGCCTGGACTAGCGGGGGAGTGAGAGAGACCCAGTACTTC
NA,TRBD1,TRBJ2-1,TRBV28,CASSLCGTGAFNEQFF,TGTGCCAGCAGTTTATGCGGGACAGGGGCCTTCAATGAGCAGTTCTTC
NA,NA,TRBJ1-2,TRBV9,CASSVGENRGYTF,TGTGCCAGCAGCGTAGGAGAGAACCGAGGCTACACCTTC
many,NA,TRBJ2-7,TRBV7-2,CASSSTSSYEQYF,TGTGCCAGCAGCTCAACTAGCTCCTACGAGCAGTACTTC
few,NA,TRBJ2-7,TRBV7-9,CASSLARRWGHEQYF,TGTGCCAGCAGCTTAGCCCGTCGGTGGGGCCACGAGCAGTACTTC
few,NA,TRBJ2-6,TRBV6-2/TRBV6-3,CATRSSGANVLTF,TGTGCCACGCGGAGCTCTGGGGCCAACGTCCTGACTTTC
NA,TRBD1,TRBJ2-2,TRBV29-1,CSVERTGINTGELFF,TGCAGCGTTGAACGGACAGGAATAAACACCGGGGAGCTGTTTTTT